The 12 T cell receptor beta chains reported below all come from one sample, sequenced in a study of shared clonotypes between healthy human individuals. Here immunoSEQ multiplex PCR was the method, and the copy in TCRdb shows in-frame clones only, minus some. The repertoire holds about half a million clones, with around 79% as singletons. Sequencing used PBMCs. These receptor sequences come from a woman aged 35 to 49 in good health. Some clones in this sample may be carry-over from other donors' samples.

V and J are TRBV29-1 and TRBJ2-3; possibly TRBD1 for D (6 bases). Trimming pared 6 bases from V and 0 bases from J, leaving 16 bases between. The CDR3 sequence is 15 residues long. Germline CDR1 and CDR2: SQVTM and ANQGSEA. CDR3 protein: CSVAVQGTSTDTQYF. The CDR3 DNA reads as TGCAGCGTCGCGGTACAGGGCACAAGCACAGATACGCAGTATTTT.

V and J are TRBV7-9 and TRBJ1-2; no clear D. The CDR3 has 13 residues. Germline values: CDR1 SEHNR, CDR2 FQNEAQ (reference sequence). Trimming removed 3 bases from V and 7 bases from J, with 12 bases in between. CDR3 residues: CASSLVERVGYTF. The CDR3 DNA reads TGTGCCAGCAGCTTGGTGGAGAGGGTTGGCTACACCTTC.

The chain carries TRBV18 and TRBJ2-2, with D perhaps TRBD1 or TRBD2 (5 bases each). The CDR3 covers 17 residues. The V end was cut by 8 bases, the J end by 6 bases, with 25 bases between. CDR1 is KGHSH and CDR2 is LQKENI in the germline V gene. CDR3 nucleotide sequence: TGTGCCAGCACAATTAACCGGGACCCCTCTTTGGCCGGGGAGCTGTTTTTT. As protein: CASTINRDPSLAGELFF.

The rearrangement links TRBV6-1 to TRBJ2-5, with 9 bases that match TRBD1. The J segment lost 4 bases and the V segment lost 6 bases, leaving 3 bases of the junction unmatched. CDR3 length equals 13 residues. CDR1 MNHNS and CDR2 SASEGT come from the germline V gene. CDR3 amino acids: CASRTGGRETQYF. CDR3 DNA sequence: TGTGCCAGCAGGACAGGGGGGAGAGAGACCCAGTACTTC.

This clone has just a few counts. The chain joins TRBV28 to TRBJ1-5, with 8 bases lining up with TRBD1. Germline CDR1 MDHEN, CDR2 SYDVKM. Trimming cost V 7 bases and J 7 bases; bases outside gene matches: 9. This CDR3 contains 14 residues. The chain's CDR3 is CASNNDRGHQPQHF. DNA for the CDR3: TGTGCCAGCAACAATGACAGGGGTCACCAGCCCCAGCATTTT.

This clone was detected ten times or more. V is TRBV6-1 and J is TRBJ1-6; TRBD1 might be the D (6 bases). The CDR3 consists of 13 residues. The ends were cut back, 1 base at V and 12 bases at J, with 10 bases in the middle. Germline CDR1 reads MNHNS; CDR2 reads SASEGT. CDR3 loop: CASSEVSGEPLHF. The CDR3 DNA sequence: TGTGCCAGCAGTGAAGTTTCAGGGGAACCCCTCCACTTT.

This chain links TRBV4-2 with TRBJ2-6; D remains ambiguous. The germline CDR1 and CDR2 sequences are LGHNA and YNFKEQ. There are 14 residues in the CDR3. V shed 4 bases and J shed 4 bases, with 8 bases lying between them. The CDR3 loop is CASSRGNGANVLTF. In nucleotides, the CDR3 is TGTGCCAGCAGCCGCGGCAACGGGGCCAACGTCCTGACTTTC.

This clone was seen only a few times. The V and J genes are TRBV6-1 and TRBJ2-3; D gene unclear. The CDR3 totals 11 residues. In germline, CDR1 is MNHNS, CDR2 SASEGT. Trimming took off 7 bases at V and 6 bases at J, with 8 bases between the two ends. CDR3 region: CASTLRDTQYF. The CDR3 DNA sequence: TGTGCCAGCACCTTGAGGGATACGCAGTATTTT.

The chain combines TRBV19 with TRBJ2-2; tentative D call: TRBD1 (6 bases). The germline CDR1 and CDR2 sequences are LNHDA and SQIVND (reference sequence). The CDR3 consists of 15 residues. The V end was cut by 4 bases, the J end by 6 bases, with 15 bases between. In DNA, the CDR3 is TGTGCCAGTAGTACCTCAGCACAGGGTGCCGGGGAGCTGTTTTTT. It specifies CASSTSAQGAGELFF.

The chain's CDR3 is CASSFAGRGNQPQHF. The CDR3 DNA is TGTGCCAGCAGCTTTGCGGGGAGGGGCAATCAGCCCCAGCATTTT. This chain links TRBV7-9 with TRBJ1-5; no clear D. V lost 3 bases to trimming and J lost 2 bases, with 11 bases between them. Germline-derived CDR1 and CDR2 are SEHNR and FQNEAQ (reference sequence). The CDR3 runs 15 residues. Full variable domain (outside the CDR3, taken from reference TRBV7-9 and TRBJ1-5): DTGVSQNPRHKITKRGQNVTFRCDPISEHNRLYWYRQTLGQGPEFLTYFQNEAQLEKSRLLSDRFSAERPKGSFSTLEIQRTEQGDSAMYLCASSFAGRGNQPQHFGDGTRLSIL.

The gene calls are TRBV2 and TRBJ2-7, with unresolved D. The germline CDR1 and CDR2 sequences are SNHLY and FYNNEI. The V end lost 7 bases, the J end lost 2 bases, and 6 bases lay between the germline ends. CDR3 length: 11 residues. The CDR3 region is CASTRTYEQYF. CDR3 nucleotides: TGTGCCAGCACTAGAACCTACGAGCAGTACTTC.

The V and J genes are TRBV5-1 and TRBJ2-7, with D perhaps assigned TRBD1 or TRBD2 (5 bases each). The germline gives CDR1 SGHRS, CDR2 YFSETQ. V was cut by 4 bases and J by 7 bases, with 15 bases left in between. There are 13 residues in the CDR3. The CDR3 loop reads CASSPGTAWEQYF. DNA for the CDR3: TGCGCCAGCAGCCCCGGGACGGCGTGGGAGCAGTACTTC.